A selection of T cell receptor beta chains follows, all from one sample in a study of cytomegalovirus exposure and HLA in healthy donors. Only in-frame clones appear in the TCRdb table, and some are missing; sequencing was by immunoSEQ multiplex PCR. The repertoire holds some 150,000 clones, with about 80% as singletons. Sequencing input: PBMCs. All receptors come from a man between 25 and 39 years old in good health and CMV-seronegative. CDR3s include the opening cysteine and the closing phenylalanine or tryptophan.

V	J	CDR3
TRBV15	TRBJ2-7	CATSRESLREQYF
TRBV7-3	TRBJ2-6	CASSPTGTGFSGANVLTF
TRBV4-3	TRBJ1-1	CASSQDLPGQGTEAFF
TRBV5-1	TRBJ1-1	CASSGSPRSGQSILGTEAFF
TRBV28	TRBJ2-1	CASSLAGGGNEQFF
TRBV5-1	TRBJ2-6	CASSLAGGTGANVLTF
TRBV28	TRBJ1-1	CASSLARSTEAFF
TRBV29-1	TRBJ1-3	CSVRTATSGNTIYF
TRBV5-1	TRBJ1-5	CASSLGTDQPQHF
TRBV28	TRBJ1-1	CASSLSPQLRRRTEAFF
TRBV5-6	TRBJ1-1	CASSFLTGTGTMNTEAFF
TRBV27	TRBJ2-7	CASSDRVTYEQYF
TRBV29-1	TRBJ2-5	CSDLTSGRSETQYF
TRBV7-2	TRBJ1-1	CASSPLRGTEAFF
TRBV7-6	TRBJ2-5	CASSLSGDWETQYF
TRBV11-2	TRBJ2-7	CASSLGGGVGSSYEQYF
TRBV5-8	TRBJ1-2	CASSLWGRGDYGYTF
TRBV13	TRBJ2-5	CASSPRAGYQETQYF
TRBV11-2	TRBJ1-1	CASSSHRGEAFF
TRBV4-1	TRBJ2-2	CASSPLLTGELFF
TRBV29-1	TRBJ2-7	CSVQSGTVLYEQYF
TRBV30	TRBJ1-1	CAWLPSWSEVTEAFF
TRBV27	TRBJ2-1	CASSLDSYNEQFF
TRBV4-2	TRBJ1-2	CASSQDTIAFNYGYTF
TRBV28	TRBJ2-5	CASSLLAGGQETQYF
TRBV6-4	TRBJ1-1	CASSGPGRKTEAFF